Following are 11 T cell receptor beta chains from one sample sequenced in a study of blood T cell repertoires in COVID-19. The repertoire was sequenced with immunoSEQ multiplex PCR; TCRdb's copy has only in-frame clones and lacks some. Altogether about 230,000 clones are present, around 80% being singletons, with the ten largest covering around 27%. Sequenced input: peripheral blood. The source is a man aged 40-49 years with acute or convalescent COVID-19.

The genes are TRBV4-3 and TRBJ2-1; unclear D gene. There are 15 residues in the CDR3. The germline gives CDR1 LGHNA, CDR2 YSLEER. The V end was cut by 1 base, the J end by 0 bases, with 7 bases between. The CDR3 DNA reads TGCGCCAGCAGCCAAGGGGCCGTCTCCTACAATGAGCAGTTCTTC. It encodes CASSQGAVSYNEQFF.

The V call is TRBV29-1, the J call TRBJ1-1; 9 bases agree with TRBD1. Trimming removed 6 bases from V and 6 bases from J; junction bases left unmatched: 5. This CDR3 spans 12 amino acids. Germline V lookup: CDR1 SQVTM, CDR2 ANQGSEA. The CDR3 spells CSVYRGPAEAFF. As DNA, the CDR3 is TGCAGCGTCTACAGGGGGCCCGCTGAAGCTTTCTTT.

J is TRBJ2-3 and V is TRBV5-4, with 7 positions matching TRBD1. V shed 4 bases, J shed 0 bases, and the junction held 5 bases outside the gene matches. The CDR3 is 15 amino acids. Germline values: CDR1 SGHNT, CDR2 YYREEE (reference sequence). In DNA, the CDR3 is TGTGCCAGCAGCCCCGGGACAGTTAGCACAGATACGCAGTATTTT. Protein: CASSPGTVSTDTQYF. Together with reference TRBV5-4 and TRBJ2-3, the CDR3 gives the full variable domain: ETGVTQSPTHLIKTRGQQVTLRCSSQSGHNTVSWYQQALGQGPQFIFQYYREEENGRGNFPPRFSGLQFPNYSSELNVNALELDDSALYLCASSPGTVSTDTQYFGPGTRLTVL.

The rearrangement uses TRBV21-1 and TRBJ1-5; TRBD1 was called by the table and not checked on the DNA. TRBV21-1 is tagged as a pseudogene. This CDR3 has 17 residues. This CDR3 is CASSIRPGTGSGQPQHF. CDR3 sequence (DNA): TGTGCCAGCAGCATCCGTCCCGGGACAGGGAGCGGTCAGCCCCAGCATTTT.

This clone has just one count. This rearrangement joins TRBV9 to TRBJ2-7; the D gene is possibly TRBD1 (6 bases). The V end was cut by 0 bases, the J end by 5 bases, with 15 bases between. There are 15 residues in the CDR3. Per germline, CDR1 SGDLS and CDR2 YYNGEE. For the CDR3, the DNA is TGTGCCAGCAGCGTAGGCACAGGGAGAGGGCACGAGCAGTACTTC. Translating it yields CASSVGTGRGHEQYF.

This chain joins TRBV5-5 and TRBJ1-2; tentative D call: TRBD1 (6 bases). Between the trimmed V and J ends, which lost 5 bases and 7 bases, there was a span of 21 bases. The CDR3 is 15 amino acids. The germline gives CDR1 SGHKS, CDR2 YYEKEE (reference sequence). The CDR3 here is CASSHDRPVLRGYTF. The CDR3 bases are TGTGCCAGCAGTCACGACAGGCCAGTCTTACGTGGCTACACCTTC.

The genes are TRBV3-1 (or the pseudogene TRBV3-2) and TRBJ2-5; 10 nucleotides line up with TRBD1. CDR1 LGHDT and CDR2 YNNKEL come from the germline V gene (reference sequence). The CDR3 covers 15 residues. Trimming took 4 bases from V and 3 from J; bases not matched to a gene: 5. The CDR3 spells CASSLTGTGEETQYF. The DNA of the CDR3 is TGTGCCAGCAGCCTCACCGGGACAGGGGAAGAGACCCAGTACTTC.

The chain is built from TRBV18 and TRBJ2-1, with TRBD2 matching 11 bases. The germline CDR1 and CDR2 sequences are KGHSH and LQKENI. With V trimmed by 3 bases and J by 7 bases, 8 bases remained unmatched. The CDR3 spans 16 residues. CDR3 region: CASSPRGLAGKNEQFF. The CDR3 DNA is TGTGCCAGCTCACCGCGCGGACTAGCGGGCAAGAATGAGCAGTTCTTC.

This CDR3 is CASTPGPRGLAFF. CDR3 sequence (DNA): TGTGCCAGCACCCCCGGCCCCAGGGGGCTGGCTTTCTTT. V usage is TRBV7-9 and J usage is TRBJ1-1; 8 bases are a match to TRBD1. V shed 7 bases, J shed 11 bases, and the junction held 12 bases outside the gene matches. The CDR3 consists of 13 residues. CDR1 and CDR2 (germline): SEHNR, FQNEAQ (reference sequence).

The gene calls are TRBV6-2 or TRBV6-3 and TRBJ1-5; D may be TRBD1 (6 bases). V dropped 5 bases and J dropped 0 bases, with 11 bases sitting between them. In germline, CDR1 is MNHEY, CDR2 SVGEGT. The length of the CDR3 is 15 residues. CDR3 DNA sequence: TGTGCCAGCAGTCGGACAGACGATAGCAATCAGCCCCAGCATTTT. Amino acid sequence: CASSRTDDSNQPQHF.

The genes are TRBV2 and TRBJ2-7; perhaps TRBD1 as D (7 bases). V was pared by 8 bases and J by 0 bases, with 11 bases between. This CDR3 region has 13 residues. The germline V gene has CDR1 SNHLY and CDR2 FYNNEI. CDR3 in DNA: TGTGCCAGCGCGGGACAGTCCTCCTACGAGCAGTACTTC. Protein product: CASAGQSSYEQYF. The variable domain in full, with the rest retrieved from reference TRBV2 and TRBJ2-7, is EPEVTQTPSHQVTQMGQEVILRCVPISNHLYFYWYRQILGQKVEFLVSFYNNEISEKSEIFDDQFSVERPDGSNFTLKIRSTKLEDSAMYFCASAGQSSYEQYFGPGTRLTVT.